The 20 T cell receptor beta chains below were found in one sample sequenced in a study of T cell responses to AZD1222 COVID-19 vaccine. Some clones are missing from TCRdb's copy, which holds only in-frame ones; the method was immunoSEQ multiplex PCR. The sample shows around 140,000 clones, about 91% of them seen only once. The input for sequencing was peripheral blood, taken 28 days after the second AZD1222 dose. All receptors derive from an adult who received the AZD1222 COVID-19 vaccine.

The rearrangement uses TRBV6-5 and TRBJ1-6, with a tentative D call TRBD1 (5 bases). Germline CDR1 and CDR2: MNHEY and SVGAGI. The ends were cut back, 1 base at V and 7 bases at J, with 11 bases in the middle. The CDR3 sequence is 15 residues long. Written as DNA, the CDR3 is TGTGCCAGCAGTTACTGGGGGGGGACGAATTCACCCCTCCACTTT. This sequence encodes CASSYWGGTNSPLHF.

This clone has a handful of counts. This chain links TRBV6-1 with TRBJ1-5; D is ambiguous. The CDR3 has 15 residues. In germline, CDR1 is MNHNS, CDR2 SASEGT. Between the trimmed V and J ends, which lost 1 base and 0 bases, there was a span of 7 bases. This chain's CDR3 is CASSEGTYSNQPQHF. In nucleotides, the CDR3 is TGTGCCAGCAGTGAAGGGACCTATAGCAATCAGCCCCAGCATTTT.

CDR3 DNA: TGCAGCGTTCGACAGGGCCTCTCCAGGTACAATGAGCAGTTCTTC. This encodes CSVRQGLSRYNEQFF. The chain couples TRBV29-1 to TRBJ2-1, with TRBD1 identical over 7 bases. This CDR3 has 15 amino acids. The V gene's germline CDR1 is SQVTM and CDR2 ANQGSEA. After removal of 5 bases from V and 4 bases from J, the junction contained 11 bases not matched to a gene.

The genes are TRBV28 and TRBJ1-2; D perhaps matches TRBD1 (6 bases). Germline V CDR1 and CDR2: MDHEN, SYDVKM. The CDR3 spans 14 residues. The ends were cut back, 5 bases at V and 4 bases at J, with 14 bases in the middle. CDR3 DNA: TGTGCCAGCAGTCCACTGGGGGCAGCCTATGGCTACACCTTC. Amino acids: CASSPLGAAYGYTF.

This chain uses TRBV7-9 with TRBJ2-3; D possibly uses TRBD1 or TRBD2 (5 bases each). The V gene lost 5 bases and the J gene lost 2 bases, with 8 bases spanning the gap. From germline, CDR1 is SEHNR and CDR2 FQNEAQ (reference sequence). CDR3 length: 13 amino acids. CDR3 sequence (DNA): TGTGCCAGCAGCCCCGGGACCACAGATACGCAGTATTTT. This codes for CASSPGTTDTQYF. Full variable domain (remainder filled in from reference TRBV7-9 and TRBJ2-3): DTGVSQNPRHKITKRGQNVTFRCDPISEHNRLYWYRQTLGQGPEFLTYFQNEAQLEKSRLLSDRFSAERPKGSFSTLEIQRTEQGDSAMYLCASSPGTTDTQYFGPGTRLTVL.

The V and J genes are TRBV5-1 and TRBJ2-5; TRBD1 matches 7 bases. CDR1 is SGHRS, CDR2 YFSETQ, per germline. Germline trimming cut 4 bases from V and 1 base from J; bases unmatched to any gene: 4. CDR3 size: 14 residues. This chain's CDR3 is CASSQGDGQETQYF. The CDR3 region has the DNA TGCGCCAGCAGCCAGGGGGACGGCCAAGAGACCCAGTACTTC. Based on the CDR3 plus reference TRBV5-1 and TRBJ2-5, the full variable domain is KAGVTQTPRYLIKTRGQQVTLSCSPISGHRSVSWYQQTPGQGLQFLFEYFSETQRNKGNFPGRFSGRQFSNSRSEMNVSTLELGDSALYLCASSQGDGQETQYFGPGTRLLVL.

The chain couples TRBV5-1 to TRBJ2-1, with 11 bases matching TRBD2. The junction had 3 bases not matched to a gene; V was cut back by 4 bases and J by 9 bases. Germline V lookup: CDR1 SGHRS, CDR2 YFSETQ. The CDR3 contains 13 residues. CDR3 loop: CASSLGLAGEQFF. In DNA, the CDR3 is TGCGCCAGCAGCCTCGGACTAGCGGGTGAGCAGTTCTTC.

In its sample, this clone was seen once. The CDR3 loop is CASSEGTAGQYF. The CDR3 nucleotides read TGCGCCAGCAGCGAAGGGACAGCCGGGCAGTACTTC. This chain uses TRBV10-1 with TRBJ2-7, with TRBD1 matching 7 bases. CDR1 and CDR2 from the germline V gene are WNHNN and SYGVQD (reference sequence). V lost 6 bases, J lost 9 bases, and 8 bases stayed unmatched. The CDR3 is 12 amino acids.

In this sample, this clone turned up once. This chain joins TRBV27 and TRBJ2-2, with 8 bases identical to TRBD2. Germline CDR1 is MNHEY and CDR2 is SMNVEV (reference sequence). This CDR3 region has 16 residues. Trimming took 2 bases from V and 3 from J; bases not matched to a gene: 5. The chain's CDR3 is CASSLEAGGHTGELFF. The DNA for the CDR3 is TGTGCCAGCAGTTTAGAGGCGGGAGGCCACACCGGGGAGCTGTTTTTT.

The gene calls are TRBV4-1 and TRBJ2-2; D tentatively fits TRBD1 or TRBD2 (5 bases each). CDR1 and CDR2 from the germline V gene are MGHRA and YSYEKL. This CDR3 is built from 17 residues. With 2 bases removed from V and 1 base from J, the gap between germline ends came to 14 bases. This CDR3 reads CASSQQGTPRNTGELFF. CDR3 sequence (DNA): TGCGCCAGCAGCCAACAAGGGACCCCGAGGAACACCGGGGAGCTGTTTTTT.

The chain links TRBV28 to TRBJ1-3, with D uncertain. The V gene lost 6 bases and the J gene lost 3 bases, with 18 bases spanning the gap. The V gene's germline CDR1 is MDHEN and CDR2 SYDVKM. This CDR3 comprises 16 residues. The CDR3 reads CASRVGGGHRGNTIYF. CDR3 in DNA: TGTGCCAGCAGGGTGGGTGGAGGGCATCGTGGAAACACCATATATTTT.

The rearrangement joins TRBV13 to TRBJ1-2; perhaps TRBD1 as D (5 bases). The germline V gene has CDR1 PRHDT and CDR2 FYEKMQ (reference sequence). Trimming took 7 bases from V and 3 from J, leaving 15 bases between them. The CDR3 runs 14 residues. CDR3 sequence reads: CASIPPGDYYGYTF. The CDR3 region has the DNA TGTGCCAGCATCCCCCCGGGGGACTACTATGGCTACACCTTC.

The rearrangement uses TRBV10-3 and TRBJ2-3, with 15 nucleotides matching TRBD2. This CDR3 has 16 residues. Germline trimming cut 2 bases from V and 3 bases from J; bases unmatched to any gene: 0. Germline values: CDR1 ENHRY, CDR2 SYGVKD. The DNA of the CDR3 is TGTGCCATCAGTGAGGGACTAGCGGGGGGGACAGATACGCAGTATTTT. Its protein is CAISEGLAGGTDTQYF.

The rearrangement uses TRBV19 and TRBJ2-1, with D uncertain. This CDR3 spans 15 amino acids. Germline CDR1 is LNHDA and CDR2 is SQIVND (reference sequence). V was pared by 0 bases and J by 0 bases, with 6 bases between. The CDR3 loop is CASSIDQNSYNEQFF. DNA for the CDR3: TGTGCCAGTAGTATAGACCAGAACTCCTACAATGAGCAGTTCTTC. Supplemented by reference TRBV19 and TRBJ2-1, the full variable domain reads DGGITQSPKYLFRKEGQNVTLSCEQNLNHDAMYWYRQDPGQGLRLIYYSQIVNDFQKGDIAEGYSVSREKKESFPLTVTSAQKNPTAFYLCASSIDQNSYNEQFFGPGTRLTVL.

The gene calls are TRBV13 and TRBJ2-5; 10 bases line up with TRBD2. Germline assignment: CDR1 PRHDT and CDR2 FYEKMQ (reference sequence). V gave up 5 bases and J gave up 4 bases; unmatched junction bases: 4. The CDR3 runs 14 residues. CDR3 coding DNA: TGTGCCAGCAGCCCGCGACTAGCGGGAGAGACCCAGTACTTC. The encoded protein is CASSPRLAGETQYF.

The chain employs TRBV6-6 and TRBJ1-4; D possibly corresponds to TRBD1 (5 bases). The CDR3 has 13 amino acids. Germline V lookup: CDR1 MNHNY, CDR2 SVGAGI (reference sequence). V was clipped by 6 bases and J by 12 bases, with 17 bases between them. The CDR3 DNA reads as TGTGCCAGCAGACTCCGGGGGGTGGCAGAACTGTTTTTT. Protein product: CASRLRGVAELFF.

This clone has only one observation. This sequence joins TRBV30 and TRBJ1-6; D is possibly TRBD1 (5 bases). Germline CDR1 is GTSNPN and CDR2 is SVGIG (reference sequence). CDR3 length: 13 residues. V lost 1 base and J 7 bases, leaving 8 bases between the germline ends. The CDR3 DNA reads as TGTGCCTGGAGTGGGCAGGGCAATTCACCCCTCCACTTT. Translated: CAWSGQGNSPLHF. The whole variable domain, remainder taken from reference TRBV30 and TRBJ1-6, is SQTIHQWPATLVQPVGSPLSLECTVEGTSNPNLYWYRQAAGRGLQLLFYSVGIGQISSEVPQNLSASRPQDRQFILSSKKLLLSDSGFYLCAWSGQGNSPLHFGNGTRLTVT.

This sequence joins TRBV7-8 and TRBJ2-5, with TRBD1 matching 10 bases. The CDR3 is made up of 13 amino acids. V shed 5 bases and J 4 bases; nucleotides not matched to a gene: 1. Germline V gene sequence: CDR1 SGHVS, CDR2 FQNEAQ. The CDR3 is CASSRDRGETQYF. The CDR3 DNA follows: TGTGCCAGCAGCCGGGACAGGGGAGAGACCCAGTACTTC. Together with reference TRBV7-8 and TRBJ2-5, the CDR3 gives the full variable domain: GAGVSQSPRYKVAKRGQDVALRCDPISGHVSLFWYQQALGQGPEFLTYFQNEAQLDKSGLPSDRFFAERPEGSVSTLKIQRTQQEDSAVYLCASSRDRGETQYFGPGTRLLVL.

This chain joins TRBV11-3 and TRBJ1-3; D is ambiguous. The length of the CDR3 is 12 residues. The ends were cut back, 1 base at V and 7 bases at J, with 5 bases in the middle. Looked up from germline, CDR1 is SGHNT and CDR2 is YENEEA. In DNA, the CDR3 is TGTGCCAGCAGCTTAGGGTGGAACACCATATATTTT. This translates into CASSLGWNTIYF.

The chain joins TRBV5-1 to TRBJ1-6, with 8 bases lining up with TRBD1. Per the germline V gene, CDR1 is SGHRS and CDR2 is YFSETQ. The junction had 11 bases not matched to a gene; V was cut back by 2 bases and J by 4 bases. There are 18 residues in the CDR3. The CDR3 DNA reads as TGCGCCAGCAGCTTAGACACAGGGGGTACCCAATATAATTCACCCCTCCACTTT. It codes for CASSLDTGGTQYNSPLHF.